This T cell receptor (beta chain) was captured in a study of CD8+ T cells in alopecia areata. Study-level background: Treatment of the treated patients consisted of oral tofacitinib, 5 to 10 mg twice daily.

Individuals with alopecia areata gave both lesional scalp punch biopsies and peripheral blood for collection. Germline CDR1 and CDR2: WSHSY and SAAADI. Trimming removed 6 bases at V and 4 bases at J, with 12 bases between. This CDR3 spans 14 amino acids. A note on this clone: Antigen specificity is unknown.

Points from the study as a whole: Between patients, shared TCR sequences were less clear than in mice. This was possibly due in part to HLA diversity in the patient population.

Sequencing used cDNA as its template, made by extracting RNA and reverse transcribing it. The assay was immunoSEQ multiplex PCR, and TCRdb's table has in-frame clones only and misses some. Of roughly 11,000 clones in the sample, around 63% were seen once. This chain uses TRBV10-2 with TRBJ1-4; a weak D match, TRBD1 (5 bases). Sequencing was carried out using skin. This sequence was found in a human donor with alopecia areata. This CDR3 reads CASRNQGINEKLFF. The CDR3 DNA reads TGCGCCAGCAGGAACCAGGGAATTAATGAAAAACTGTTTTTT.